Presented here are 27 T cell receptor beta chains from one specimen sequenced in a study of blood T cell repertoires in COVID-19. Assay used: immunoSEQ multiplex PCR; TCRdb lists only in-frame clones, some missing. The table records 150,000 or so clones, roughly 80% of them present only once. Sequenced: peripheral blood. These receptors were collected from a woman aged 45-65 years with active or convalescent COVID-19.

The chain has TRBV28 and TRBJ1-2; possibly TRBD1 for D (5 bases). The germline V gene has CDR1 MDHEN and CDR2 SYDVKM. Trimming took 8 bases from V and 4 from J, leaving 23 bases between them. The CDR3 extends over 16 amino acids. The CDR3 reads CASRRSEGTYGYGYTF. Written as DNA, the CDR3 is TGTGCCAGCCGTCGGTCGGAGGGGACCTATGGCTATGGCTACACCTTC.

The V gene is TRBV3-1 (or the pseudogene TRBV3-2), the J gene TRBJ2-3; D may be TRBD2 (5 bases). The CDR3 spans 14 residues. The germline V gene has CDR1 LGHDT and CDR2 YNNKEL (reference sequence). The V end lost 0 bases, the J end lost 6 bases, and 10 bases lay between the germline ends. The CDR3 sequence: CASSQDSAADTQYF. For the CDR3, the DNA is TGTGCCAGCAGCCAAGATAGCGCCGCGGATACGCAGTATTTT.

This chain links TRBV5-4 with TRBJ2-3, with 13 bases fitting TRBD2. This CDR3 spans 16 amino acids. CDR1 is SGHNT, CDR2 YYREEE, per germline (reference sequence). V was pared by 1 base and J by 6 bases, with 5 bases of the junction left unmatched. This CDR3 is CASSLTSGRALDTQYF. CDR3 DNA sequence: TGTGCCAGCAGCTTGACTAGCGGGAGGGCCCTTGATACGCAGTATTTT.

The genes are TRBV29-1 and TRBJ1-1, with D possibly being TRBD1 (5 bases). This CDR3 is 15 amino acids long. Trimming stripped 7 bases from V and 2 bases from J, with 20 bases between. The V gene's germline CDR1 is SQVTM and CDR2 ANQGSEA. The CDR3 nucleotides are TGCAGCGCCCTGCCGGATGACAGACAAAACACTGAAGCTTTCTTT. This sequence encodes CSALPDDRQNTEAFF.

The chain combines TRBV6-5 with TRBJ1-1; TRBD1 matches at 11 bases. Losses at the gene ends were 6 bases for V and 5 bases for J; bases not matched to a gene: 8. The germline CDR1 and CDR2 sequences are MNHEY and SVGAGI. The CDR3 is 15 residues long. CDR3 DNA sequence: TGTGCCAGCAGGCCGTCCGGGACAGGGGGGACTGAAGCTTTCTTT. It yields the protein CASRPSGTGGTEAFF.

This clone was seen only once. This chain connects TRBV18 to TRBJ1-3; 8 bases agree with TRBD1. The CDR3 has 15 residues. J lost 2 bases, V lost 5 bases, and 5 bases had no gene match. The germline V gene encodes CDR1 KGHSH and CDR2 LQKENI. The CDR3 DNA sequence: TGTGCCAGCTCAACCTCGACAGGGGCTGGAAACACCATATATTTT. It codes for CASSTSTGAGNTIYF.

This clone is a singleton in its sample. The chain has TRBV9 and TRBJ2-7; TRBD2 agrees at 8 bases. The trim removed 0 bases at V and 0 bases at J, leaving 17 bases unmatched. Germline assignment: CDR1 SGDLS and CDR2 YYNGEE. This CDR3 region has 20 residues. The CDR3: CASSVDYDERAGVTSYEQYF. The DNA for the CDR3 is TGTGCCAGCAGCGTAGATTACGACGAAAGAGCGGGAGTAACCTCCTACGAGCAGTACTTC.

The V gene is TRBV6-5, the J gene TRBJ2-1, with D maybe TRBD1 (6 bases). The CDR3 runs to 12 residues. Deletions cut 5 bases from V and 14 bases from J, with 16 bases between. The germline CDR1 and CDR2 sequences are MNHEY and SVGAGI. The CDR3 DNA is TGTGCCAGCAGTAACAACGGCAGGGGCAAGTTCTTC. It encodes CASSNNGRGKFF.

This clone showed up just once. This chain connects TRBV7-9 to TRBJ1-5; 7 bases agree with TRBD1. V was pared by 5 bases and J by 0 bases, with 1 base of the junction left unmatched. The V gene's germline CDR1 is SEHNR and CDR2 FQNEAQ (reference sequence). The CDR3 contains 14 residues. CDR3 sequence (DNA): TGTGCCAGCAGCGACAGGGATAGCAATCAGCCCCAGCATTTT. Amino acids: CASSDRDSNQPQHF.

The genes are TRBV6-6 and TRBJ2-3; 10 nucleotides match TRBD2. Germline V gene sequence: CDR1 MNHNY, CDR2 SVGAGI (reference sequence). The trim removed 4 bases at V and 4 bases at J, leaving 8 bases unmatched. The CDR3 totals 16 residues. Here the CDR3 reads CASSSPGLAKSDTQYF. For the CDR3, the DNA is TGTGCCAGCAGTTCACCGGGACTAGCGAAGTCAGATACGCAGTATTTT.

This chain uses TRBV19 with TRBJ1-5; D is uncertain. The CDR3 is 15 amino acids. Germline V gives CDR1 LNHDA, CDR2 SQIVND (reference sequence). V lost 7 bases and J 2 bases, leaving 15 bases between the germline ends. Written as DNA, the CDR3 is TGTGCCAGTACCCTCGACTATCGCGGCAATCAGCCCCAGCATTTT. The encoded protein is CASTLDYRGNQPQHF.

The V call is TRBV28, the J call TRBJ2-3; D unresolved. Per germline, CDR1 MDHEN and CDR2 SYDVKM. The CDR3 totals 15 residues. Trimming took off 6 bases at V and 1 base at J, with 14 bases between the two ends. CDR3 protein: CASSQTKLGTDTQYF. As DNA, the CDR3 is TGTGCCAGCAGCCAAACCAAGCTTGGCACAGATACGCAGTATTTT.

The V call is TRBV7-6, the J call TRBJ2-3; possible D gene TRBD1, 5 bases. The CDR3 consists of 19 residues. The V end was cut by 1 base, the J end by 5 bases, with 25 bases between. Per germline, CDR1 SGHVS and CDR2 FNYEAQ. The CDR3 loop is CASSLESPRVSVLGDTQYF. In DNA form, the CDR3 reads TGTGCCAGCAGCTTAGAATCCCCCAGGGTGTCAGTGTTGGGAGATACGCAGTATTTT. The full variable domain, with the rest looked up from reference TRBV7-6 and TRBJ2-3, is GAGVSQSPRYKVTKRGQDVALRCDPISGHVSLYWYRQALGQGPEFLTYFNYEAQQDKSGLPNDRFSAERPEGSISTLTIQRTEQRDSAMYRCASSLESPRVSVLGDTQYFGPGTRLTVL.

The V call is TRBV3-1 (or the pseudogene TRBV3-2), the J call TRBJ2-1; 8 bases map to TRBD2. V trimming: 6 bases; J trimming: 4 bases; junction bases outside the gene matches: 5. The germline V gene encodes CDR1 LGHDT and CDR2 YNNKEL (reference sequence). There are 14 residues in the CDR3. The CDR3, as DNA: TGTGCCAGCAGTCTTAGCGGGGCTTACAATGAGCAGTTCTTC. Translated: CASSLSGAYNEQFF.

CDR3 sequence reads: CASSTDRGRTEAFF. The CDR3 DNA reads as TGTGCCAGTAGTACTGACAGGGGGCGGACTGAAGCTTTCTTT. This chain connects TRBV19 to TRBJ1-1, with 10 bases matching TRBD1. J was trimmed by 5 bases and V by 4 bases; bases with no gene match: 4. CDR1 LNHDA and CDR2 SQIVND come from the germline V gene (reference sequence). This CDR3 is built from 14 residues.

CDR3 region: CASSQETGDGEQFF. The DNA for the CDR3 is TGTGCCAGCAGCCAAGAGACAGGGGATGGTGAGCAGTTCTTC. The chain uses TRBV4-2 and TRBJ2-1, with 8 bases aligning to TRBD1. V shed 0 bases, J shed 9 bases, and the junction held 4 bases outside the gene matches. The germline V gene encodes CDR1 LGHNA and CDR2 YNFKEQ. The CDR3 is 14 residues long.

V gene TRBV3-1 (or the pseudogene TRBV3-2) combines with J gene TRBJ2-4; no firm D call. Germline CDR1 LGHDT, CDR2 YNNKEL (reference sequence). The CDR3 covers 12 residues. V was cut by 5 bases and J by 8 bases, with 10 bases left in between. This CDR3 is CASSSFRDIQYF. The CDR3 DNA is TGTGCCAGCAGCTCTTTTCGTGACATTCAGTACTTC.

This clone came up once. The rearrangement joins TRBV28 to TRBJ2-7, with D perhaps TRBD1 (6 bases). Germline loops: CDR1 MDHEN, CDR2 SYDVKM. The CDR3 extends over 13 amino acids. V was clipped by 9 bases and J by 0 bases, with 12 bases between them. CDR3 in amino acids: CASRDMSSYEQYF. Here the CDR3 DNA reads TGTGCCAGTCGGGACATGAGCTCCTACGAGCAGTACTTC.

V and J are TRBV3-1 (or the pseudogene TRBV3-2) and TRBJ2-1; 8 nucleotides agree with TRBD1. The CDR3 runs to 16 residues. Germline CDR1 and CDR2: LGHDT and YNNKEL (reference sequence). Germline trimming cut 5 bases from V and 13 bases from J; bases unmatched to any gene: 19. The CDR3 nucleotides read TGTGCCAGCAGCGCCTCCACCGGGACAGGTCCCCGGGGACAGTTCTTC. It translates to CASSASTGTGPRGQFF.

This clone appeared once. CDR3 sequence (DNA): TGTGCCAGCAGTTCGGGACTCCGAAGGGACGGGGAGCTGTTTTTT. Residues: CASSSGLRRDGELFF. The chain is built from TRBV28 and TRBJ2-2, with D perhaps TRBD2 (6 bases). Trimming cost V 4 bases and J 7 bases, with 16 bases left between them. This CDR3 spans 15 amino acids. The germline V gene encodes CDR1 MDHEN and CDR2 SYDVKM. Full variable domain (missing parts from reference TRBV28 and TRBJ2-2): DVKVTQSSRYLVKRTGEKVFLECVQDMDHENMFWYRQDPGLGLRLIYFSYDVKMKEKGDIPEGYSVSREKKERFSLILESASTNQTSMYLCASSSGLRRDGELFFGEGSRLTVL.

This chain uses TRBV7-2 with TRBJ1-1; D might be TRBD1 (5 bases). CDR3 length: 16 residues. Between the trimmed V and J ends, which lost 0 bases and 4 bases, there was a span of 15 bases. CDR1 is SGHTA and CDR2 is FQGNSA in the germline V gene. The CDR3 coding sequence is TGTGCCAGCAGCTTAGCGATCCAGGGTCGAGGCACTGAAGCTTTCTTT. This encodes CASSLAIQGRGTEAFF.

V usage is TRBV4-2 and J usage is TRBJ2-3, with TRBD2 as a possible D gene (5 bases). With 6 bases removed from V and 2 bases from J, the gap between germline ends came to 12 bases. The CDR3 is made up of 14 amino acids. Germline values: CDR1 LGHNA, CDR2 YNFKEQ. CDR3 nucleotides: TGTGCCAGCAGACCTACTAGGTCCACAGATACGCAGTATTTT. Translating gives CASRPTRSTDTQYF.

With respect to this clone: One junction end disagrees with the germline gene, perhaps due to a read error. The chain links TRBV7-8 to TRBJ2-1; D is uncertain. CDR3 length: 14 amino acids. Germline loops: CDR1 SGHVS, CDR2 FQNEAQ. The CDR3 DNA follows: TGTGCCAGCAGCTTAGAAGAGTCCAGGCCTCCCAATATCTTC. Amino acids: CASSLEESRPPNIF.

CDR3: CASSLLGGGSNQPQHF. The DNA for the CDR3 is TGTGCCAGCAGCTTGCTGGGGGGGGGTAGCAATCAGCCCCAGCATTTT. The rearrangement joins TRBV5-6 to TRBJ1-5; a weak D match, TRBD1 (5 bases). V lost 1 base to trimming and J lost 0 bases, with 11 bases between them. Germline assignment: CDR1 SGHDT and CDR2 YYEEEE. The CDR3 contains 16 residues.

The J gene is TRBJ2-1, the V gene TRBV14; D is unclear. Germline V gives CDR1 SGHDN, CDR2 FVKESK. CDR3 length: 17 amino acids. V dropped 0 bases and J dropped 0 bases, with 12 bases sitting between them. The CDR3 sequence: CASSQDWRMSSYNEQFF. The CDR3 DNA is TGTGCCAGCAGCCAAGATTGGCGGATGAGCTCCTACAATGAGCAGTTCTTC.

The CDR3 nucleotides read TGTGCCAGCAGTCTACCCCCGCAGGGTGTCAGCACCGGGGAGCTGTTTTTT. Residues: CASSLPPQGVSTGELFF. The chain has TRBV28 and TRBJ2-2; D is perhaps TRBD1 (5 bases). Per the germline V gene, CDR1 is MDHEN and CDR2 is SYDVKM. The CDR3 covers 17 residues. The germline V and J ends were trimmed by 5 bases and 4 bases, with 20 bases remaining between them.

The chain recombines TRBV10-1 with TRBJ1-1; the D gene is possibly TRBD1 (6 bases). Germline V gene lookup returns CDR1 WNHNN and CDR2 SYGVQD (reference sequence). The V end was cut by 2 bases, the J end by 4 bases, with 14 bases between. The CDR3 runs 15 residues. CDR3 protein: CASSEGGVGPTEAFF. The CDR3 DNA reads as TGCGCCAGCAGTGAGGGGGGCGTGGGGCCCACTGAAGCTTTCTTT.